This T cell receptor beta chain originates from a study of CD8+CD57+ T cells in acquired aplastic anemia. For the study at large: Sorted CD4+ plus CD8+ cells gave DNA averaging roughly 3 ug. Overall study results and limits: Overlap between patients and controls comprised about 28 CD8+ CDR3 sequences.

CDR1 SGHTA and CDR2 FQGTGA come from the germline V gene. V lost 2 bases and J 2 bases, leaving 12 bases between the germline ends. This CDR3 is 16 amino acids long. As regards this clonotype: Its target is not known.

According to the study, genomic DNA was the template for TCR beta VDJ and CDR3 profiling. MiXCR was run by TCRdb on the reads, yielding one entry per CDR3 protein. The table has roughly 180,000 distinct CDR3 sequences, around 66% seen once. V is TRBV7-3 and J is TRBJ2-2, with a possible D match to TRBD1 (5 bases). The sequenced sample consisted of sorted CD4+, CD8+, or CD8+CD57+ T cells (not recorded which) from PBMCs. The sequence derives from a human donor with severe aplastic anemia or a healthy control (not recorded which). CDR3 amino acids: CASSLDLTANTGELFF. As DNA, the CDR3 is TGTGCCAGCAGCTTAGATTTGACAGCTAACACCGGGGAGCTGTTTTTT.